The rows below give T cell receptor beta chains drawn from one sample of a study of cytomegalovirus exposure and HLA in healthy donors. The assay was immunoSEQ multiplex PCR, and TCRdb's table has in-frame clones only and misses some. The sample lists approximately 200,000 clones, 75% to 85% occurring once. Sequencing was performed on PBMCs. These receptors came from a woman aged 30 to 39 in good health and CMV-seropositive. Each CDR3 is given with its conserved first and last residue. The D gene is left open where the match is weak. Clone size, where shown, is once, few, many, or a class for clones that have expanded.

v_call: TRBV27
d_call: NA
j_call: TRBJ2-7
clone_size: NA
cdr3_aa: CASSLGQPEYEQYF
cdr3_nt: TGTGCCAGCAGTTTAGGACAGCCCGAATACGAGCAGTACTTC

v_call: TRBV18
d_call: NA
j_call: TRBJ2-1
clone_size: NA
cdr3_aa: CASSYQGQGINEQFF
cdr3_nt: TGTGCCAGCTCGTACCAAGGGCAGGGGATTAATGAGCAGTTCTTC

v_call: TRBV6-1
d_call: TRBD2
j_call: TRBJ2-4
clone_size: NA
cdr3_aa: CASSEMVTSSKNIQYF
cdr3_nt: TGTGCCAGCAGTGAAATGGTGACTAGCTCCAAAAACATTCAGTACTTC

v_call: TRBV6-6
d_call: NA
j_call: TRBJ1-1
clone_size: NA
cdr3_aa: CASSYPAGDTEAFF
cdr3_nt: TGTGCCAGCAGTTACCCAGCGGGGGACACTGAAGCTTTCTTT

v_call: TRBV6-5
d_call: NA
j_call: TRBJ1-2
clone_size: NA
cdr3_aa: CASSLRTDSFYGYTF
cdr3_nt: TGTGCCAGCAGTTTAAGGACAGACTCCTTCTATGGCTACACCTTC

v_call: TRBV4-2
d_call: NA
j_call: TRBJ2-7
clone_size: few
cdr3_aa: CASSQEGGNSYEQYF
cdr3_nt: TGTGCCAGCAGCCAAGAGGGCGGGAACTCCTACGAGCAGTACTTC

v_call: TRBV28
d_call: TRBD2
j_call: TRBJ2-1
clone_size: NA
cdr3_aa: CASSYPLLAGASNEQFF
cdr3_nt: TGTGCCAGCAGTTACCCCTTACTAGCGGGGGCTAGCAATGAGCAGTTCTTC

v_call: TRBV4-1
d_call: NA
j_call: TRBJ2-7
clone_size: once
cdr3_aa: CASSQETRDFYEQYF
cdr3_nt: TGCGCCAGCAGCCAAGAAACGCGGGATTTCTACGAGCAGTACTTC

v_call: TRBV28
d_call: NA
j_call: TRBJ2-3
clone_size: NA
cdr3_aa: CASMSSTDTQYF
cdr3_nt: TGTGCCAGCATGAGTAGCACAGATACGCAGTATTTT

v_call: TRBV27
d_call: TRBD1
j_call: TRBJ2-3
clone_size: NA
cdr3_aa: CASSMDRVVFGDTQYF
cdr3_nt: TGTGCCAGCAGCATGGACAGGGTGGTGTTTGGAGATACGCAGTATTTT

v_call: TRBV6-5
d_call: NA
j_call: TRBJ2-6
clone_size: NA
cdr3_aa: CASSQRSSGANVLTF
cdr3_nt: TGTGCCAGCAGTCAGCGTAGCTCTGGGGCCAACGTCCTGACTTTC

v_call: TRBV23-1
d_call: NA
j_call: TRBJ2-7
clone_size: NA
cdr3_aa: CASSQTGSSYEQYF
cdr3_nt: TGCGCCAGCAGTCAAACCGGGTCCTCCTACGAGCAGTACTTC

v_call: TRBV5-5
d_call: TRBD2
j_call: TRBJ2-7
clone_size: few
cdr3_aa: CASRGTSPNEQYF
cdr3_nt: TGTGCCAGCAGAGGGACTAGTCCCAACGAGCAGTACTTC

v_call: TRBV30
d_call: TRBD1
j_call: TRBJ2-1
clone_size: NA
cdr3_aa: CAWSVRGGLANEQFF
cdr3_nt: TGTGCCTGGAGTGTACGAGGGGGCCTGGCCAATGAGCAGTTCTTC

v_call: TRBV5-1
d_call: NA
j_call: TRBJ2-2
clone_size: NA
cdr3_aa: CASSFSVTGELFF
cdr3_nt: TGCGCCAGCAGCTTTTCGGTGACCGGGGAGCTGTTTTTT

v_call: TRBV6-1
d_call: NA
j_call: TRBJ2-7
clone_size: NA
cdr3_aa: CASGVQKGSYEQYF
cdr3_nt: TGTGCCAGCGGGGTCCAAAAGGGGTCCTACGAGCAGTACTTC

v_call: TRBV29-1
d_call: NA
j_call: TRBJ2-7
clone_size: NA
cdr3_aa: CSVVFLGPYEQYF
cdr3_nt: TGCAGCGTTGTTTTTCTCGGTCCCTACGAGCAGTACTTC

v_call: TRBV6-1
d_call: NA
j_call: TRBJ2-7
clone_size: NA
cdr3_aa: CASSQLLADSYEQYF
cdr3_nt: TGTGCCAGCAGTCAGTTGCTAGCAGACTCCTACGAGCAGTACTTC

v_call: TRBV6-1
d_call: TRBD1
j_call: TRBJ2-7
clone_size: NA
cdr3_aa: CASSPRQGAYEQYF
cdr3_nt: TGTGCCAGCAGCCCTAGACAGGGGGCATACGAGCAGTACTTC

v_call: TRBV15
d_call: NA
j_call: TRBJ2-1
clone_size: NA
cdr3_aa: CATSSTGWEAYNEQFF
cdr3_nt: TGTGCCACCAGTTCAACGGGGTGGGAGGCTTACAATGAGCAGTTCTTC

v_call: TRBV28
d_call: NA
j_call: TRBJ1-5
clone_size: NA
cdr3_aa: CASSFGQGKQPQHF
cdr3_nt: TGTGCCAGCAGTTTTGGGCAGGGAAAACAGCCCCAGCATTTT

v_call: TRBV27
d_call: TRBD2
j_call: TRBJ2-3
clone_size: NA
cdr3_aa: CASSFRLASDTQYF
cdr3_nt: TGTGCCAGCAGTTTCCGACTAGCATCGGATACGCAGTATTTT

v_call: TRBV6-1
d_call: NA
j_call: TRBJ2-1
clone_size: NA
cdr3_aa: CASSEAGSGPPYNEQFF
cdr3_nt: TGTGCCAGCAGTGAAGCGGGAAGCGGGCCCCCCTACAATGAGCAGTTCTTC

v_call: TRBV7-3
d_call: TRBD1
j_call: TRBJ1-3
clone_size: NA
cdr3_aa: CASSLDRGPGNTIYF
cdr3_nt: TGTGCCAGCAGCTTAGACAGGGGACCTGGAAACACCATATATTTT

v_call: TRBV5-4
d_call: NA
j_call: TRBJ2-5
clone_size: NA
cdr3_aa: CASSAGGTGGAQYF
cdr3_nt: TGTGCCAGCAGCGCGGGAGGGACAGGCGGGGCCCAGTACTTC

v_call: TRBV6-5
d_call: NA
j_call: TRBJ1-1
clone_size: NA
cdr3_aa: CASSYLSNTEAFF
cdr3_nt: TGTGCCAGCAGTTACCTTTCGAACACTGAAGCTTTCTTT

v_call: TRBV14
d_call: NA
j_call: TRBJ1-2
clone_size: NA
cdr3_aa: CASSLNNAGGYTF
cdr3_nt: TGTGCCAGCTCGCTAAACAACGCAGGGGGCTACACCTTC

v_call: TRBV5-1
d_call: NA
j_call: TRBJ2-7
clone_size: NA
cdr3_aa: CASSFLSSYEQYF
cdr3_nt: TGCGCCAGCAGCTTTCTGAGCTCCTACGAGCAGTACTTC

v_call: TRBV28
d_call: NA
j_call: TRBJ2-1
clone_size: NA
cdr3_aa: CASSLSPRGSGQYNEQFF
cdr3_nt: TGTGCCAGCAGTTTATCCCCTCGGGGTAGCGGCCAGTACAATGAGCAGTTCTTC

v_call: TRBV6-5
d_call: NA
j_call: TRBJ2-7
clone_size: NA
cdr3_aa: CASSSPPLYEQYF
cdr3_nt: TGTGCCAGCAGCTCCCCCCCCTTGTATGAGCAGTACTTC

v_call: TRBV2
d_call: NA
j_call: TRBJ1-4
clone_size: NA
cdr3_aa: CASTVGLGDEKLFF
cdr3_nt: TGTGCCAGCACTGTGGGCTTGGGAGATGAAAAACTGTTTTTT

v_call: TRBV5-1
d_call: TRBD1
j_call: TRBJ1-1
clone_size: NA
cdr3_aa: CASSSGQGEMAEAFF
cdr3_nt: TGCGCCAGCAGCTCGGGACAGGGAGAAATGGCTGAAGCTTTCTTT